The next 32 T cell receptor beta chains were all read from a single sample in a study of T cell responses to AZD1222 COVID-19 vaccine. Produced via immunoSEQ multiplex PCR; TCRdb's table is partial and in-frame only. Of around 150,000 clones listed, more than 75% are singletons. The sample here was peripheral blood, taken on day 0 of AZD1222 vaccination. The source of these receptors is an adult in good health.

CDR3 coding DNA: TGTGCCAGCAGCTTAGTGCAGGGCACTAACACTGAAGCTTTCTTT. It encodes CASSLVQGTNTEAFF. The chain recombines TRBV7-6 with TRBJ1-1; perhaps TRBD1 as D (5 bases). There are 15 residues in the CDR3. The germline V and J ends were trimmed by 1 base and 2 bases, with 11 bases remaining between them. In germline, CDR1 is SGHVS, CDR2 FNYEAQ.

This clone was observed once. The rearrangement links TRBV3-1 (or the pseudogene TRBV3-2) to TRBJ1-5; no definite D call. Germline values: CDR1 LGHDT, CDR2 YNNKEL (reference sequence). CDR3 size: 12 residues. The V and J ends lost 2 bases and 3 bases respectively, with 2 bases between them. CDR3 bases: TGTGCCAGCAGCCAACTCAATCAGCCCCAGCATTTT. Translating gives CASSQLNQPQHF.

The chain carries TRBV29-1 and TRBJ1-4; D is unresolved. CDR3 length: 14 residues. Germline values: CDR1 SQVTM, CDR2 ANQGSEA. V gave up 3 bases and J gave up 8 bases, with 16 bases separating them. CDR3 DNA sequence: TGCAGCGTTGAGGAATATGGTTTGGGGGAAAAACTGTTTTTT. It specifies CSVEEYGLGEKLFF.

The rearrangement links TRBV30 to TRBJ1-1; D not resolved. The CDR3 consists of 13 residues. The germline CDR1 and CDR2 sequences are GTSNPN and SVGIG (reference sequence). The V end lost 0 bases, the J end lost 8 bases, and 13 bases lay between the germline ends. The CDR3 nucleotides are TGTGCCTGGAGTGTACGATTAACTCCCGAAGCTTTCTTT. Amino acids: CAWSVRLTPEAFF.

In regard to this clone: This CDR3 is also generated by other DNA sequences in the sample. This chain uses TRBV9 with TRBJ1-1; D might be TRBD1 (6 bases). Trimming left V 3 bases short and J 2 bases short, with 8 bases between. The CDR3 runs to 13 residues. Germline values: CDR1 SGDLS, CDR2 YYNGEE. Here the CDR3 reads CASSGQANTEAFF. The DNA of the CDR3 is TGTGCCAGCAGCGGACAGGCAAACACTGAAGCTTTCTTT.

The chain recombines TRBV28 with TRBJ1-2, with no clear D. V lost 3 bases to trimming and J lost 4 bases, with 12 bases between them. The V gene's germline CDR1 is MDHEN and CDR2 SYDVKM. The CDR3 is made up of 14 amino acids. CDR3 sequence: CASSFPPGGYGYTF. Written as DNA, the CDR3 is TGTGCCAGCAGTTTCCCACCGGGCGGCTATGGCTACACCTTC.

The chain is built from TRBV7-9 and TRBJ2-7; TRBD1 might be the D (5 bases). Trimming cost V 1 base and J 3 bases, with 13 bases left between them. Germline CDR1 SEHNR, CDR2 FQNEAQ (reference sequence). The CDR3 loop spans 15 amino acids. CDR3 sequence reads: CASSLGQTGDYEQYF. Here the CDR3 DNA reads TGTGCCAGCAGCTTAGGACAGACTGGAGACTACGAGCAGTACTTC.

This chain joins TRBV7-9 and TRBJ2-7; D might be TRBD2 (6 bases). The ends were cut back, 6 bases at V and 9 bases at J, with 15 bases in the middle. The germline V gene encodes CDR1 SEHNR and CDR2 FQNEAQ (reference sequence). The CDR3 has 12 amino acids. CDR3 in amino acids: CASRSGGDVQYF. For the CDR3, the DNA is TGTGCCAGCAGGAGTGGAGGGGATGTGCAGTACTTC.

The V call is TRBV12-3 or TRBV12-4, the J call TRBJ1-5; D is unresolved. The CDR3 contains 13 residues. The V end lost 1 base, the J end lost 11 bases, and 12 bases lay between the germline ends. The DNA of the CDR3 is TGTGCCAGCAGTTTAGGCTACGATATTTCCCAGCATTTT. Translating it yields CASSLGYDISQHF.

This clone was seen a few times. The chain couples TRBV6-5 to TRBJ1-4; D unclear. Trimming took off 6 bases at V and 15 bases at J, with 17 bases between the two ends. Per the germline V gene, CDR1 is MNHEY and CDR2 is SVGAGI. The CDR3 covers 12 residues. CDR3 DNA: TGTGCCAGCAGGAGCCCGGTCCGAGCGGTGTTTTTT. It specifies CASRSPVRAVFF.

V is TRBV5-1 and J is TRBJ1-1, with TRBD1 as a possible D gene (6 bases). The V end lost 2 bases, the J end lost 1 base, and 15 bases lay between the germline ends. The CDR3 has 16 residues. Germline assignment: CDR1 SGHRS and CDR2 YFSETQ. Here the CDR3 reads CASSFWTVQGNTEAFF. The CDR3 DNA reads TGCGCCAGCAGCTTCTGGACAGTTCAGGGGAACACTGAAGCTTTCTTT.

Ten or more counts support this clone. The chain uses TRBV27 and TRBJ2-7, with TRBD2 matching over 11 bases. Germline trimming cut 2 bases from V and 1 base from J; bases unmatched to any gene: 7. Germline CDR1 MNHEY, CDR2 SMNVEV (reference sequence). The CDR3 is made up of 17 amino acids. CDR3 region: CASSLASGGPVSYEQYF. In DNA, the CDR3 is TGTGCCAGCAGTTTAGCTAGCGGGGGGCCTGTATCCTACGAGCAGTACTTC.

The CDR3 loop reads CASSRRTGGHEQYF. The CDR3 DNA follows: TGCGCCAGCAGCCGACGGACAGGGGGCCACGAGCAGTACTTC. The rearrangement links TRBV5-1 to TRBJ2-7; 11 bases fit TRBD1. CDR1 is SGHRS, CDR2 YFSETQ, per germline. The V and J ends lost 4 bases and 5 bases, in that order; junction bases with no gene match: 5. The CDR3 extends over 14 amino acids.

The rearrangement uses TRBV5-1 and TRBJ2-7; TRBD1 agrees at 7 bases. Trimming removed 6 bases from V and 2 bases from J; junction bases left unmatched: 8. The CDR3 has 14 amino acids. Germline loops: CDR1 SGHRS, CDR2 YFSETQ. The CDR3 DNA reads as TGCGCCAGCACTATTCCGGGACAGCCCTACGAGCAGTACTTC. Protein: CASTIPGQPYEQYF.

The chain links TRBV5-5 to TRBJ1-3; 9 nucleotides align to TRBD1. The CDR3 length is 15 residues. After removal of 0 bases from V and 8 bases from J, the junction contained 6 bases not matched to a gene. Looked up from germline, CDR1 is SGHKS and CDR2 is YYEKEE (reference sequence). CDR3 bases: TGTGCCAGCAGCTTGGTGGGACAGGGAGGATACACCATATATTTT. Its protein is CASSLVGQGGYTIYF.

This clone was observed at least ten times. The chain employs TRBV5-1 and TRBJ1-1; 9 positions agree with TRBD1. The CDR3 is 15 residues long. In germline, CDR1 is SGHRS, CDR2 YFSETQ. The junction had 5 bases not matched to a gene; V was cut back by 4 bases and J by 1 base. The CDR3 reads CASSRTGQGNTEAFF. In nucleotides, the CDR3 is TGCGCCAGCAGCCGCACGGGACAGGGGAACACTGAAGCTTTCTTT. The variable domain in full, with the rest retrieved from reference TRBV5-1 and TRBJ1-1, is KAGVTQTPRYLIKTRGQQVTLSCSPISGHRSVSWYQQTPGQGLQFLFEYFSETQRNKGNFPGRFSGRQFSNSRSEMNVSTLELGDSALYLCASSRTGQGNTEAFFGQGTRLTVV.

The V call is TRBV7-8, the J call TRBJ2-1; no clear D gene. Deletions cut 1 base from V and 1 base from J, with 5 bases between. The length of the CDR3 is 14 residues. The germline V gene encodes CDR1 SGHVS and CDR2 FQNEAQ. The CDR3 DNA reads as TGTGCCAGCAGCTTAGAACGATCCTACAATGAGCAGTTCTTC. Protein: CASSLERSYNEQFF.

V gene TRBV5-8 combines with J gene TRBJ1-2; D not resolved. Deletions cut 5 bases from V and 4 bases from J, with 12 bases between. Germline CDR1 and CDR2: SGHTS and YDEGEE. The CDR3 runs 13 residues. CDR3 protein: CASRRVRAYGYTF. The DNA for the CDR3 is TGTGCCAGCAGAAGGGTGAGGGCCTATGGCTACACCTTC.

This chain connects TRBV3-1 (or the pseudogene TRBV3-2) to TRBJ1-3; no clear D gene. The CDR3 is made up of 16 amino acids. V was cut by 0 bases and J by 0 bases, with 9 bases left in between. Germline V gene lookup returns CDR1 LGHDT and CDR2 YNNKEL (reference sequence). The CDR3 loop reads CASSQDAGSSGNTIYF. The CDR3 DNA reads TGTGCCAGCAGCCAAGACGCAGGAAGCTCTGGAAACACCATATATTTT.

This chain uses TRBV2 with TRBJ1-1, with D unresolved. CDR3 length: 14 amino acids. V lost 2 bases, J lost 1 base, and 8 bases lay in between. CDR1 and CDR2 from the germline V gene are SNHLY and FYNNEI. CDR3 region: CASSEIPGNTEAFF. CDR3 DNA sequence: TGTGCCAGCAGTGAAATTCCAGGGAACACTGAAGCTTTCTTT.

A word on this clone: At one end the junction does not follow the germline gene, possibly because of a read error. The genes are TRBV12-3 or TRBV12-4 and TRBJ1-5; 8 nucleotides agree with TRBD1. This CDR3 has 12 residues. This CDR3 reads CASSLVAGQEAF. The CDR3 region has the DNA TGTGCCAGCAGTTTGGTGGCGGGACAGGAAGCATTT.

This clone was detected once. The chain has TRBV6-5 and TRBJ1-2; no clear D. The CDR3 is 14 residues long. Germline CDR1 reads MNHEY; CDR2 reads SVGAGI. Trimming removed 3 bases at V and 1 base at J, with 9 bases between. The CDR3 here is CASSYSQSNYGYTF. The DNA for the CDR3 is TGTGCCAGCAGTTATTCTCAGAGTAACTATGGCTACACCTTC.

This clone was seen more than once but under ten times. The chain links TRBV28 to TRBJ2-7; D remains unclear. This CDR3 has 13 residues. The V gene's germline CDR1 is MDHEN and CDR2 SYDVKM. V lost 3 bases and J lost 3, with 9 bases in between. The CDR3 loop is CASSLFSYYEQYF. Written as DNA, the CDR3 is TGTGCCAGCAGTTTGTTCTCCTACTACGAGCAGTACTTC.

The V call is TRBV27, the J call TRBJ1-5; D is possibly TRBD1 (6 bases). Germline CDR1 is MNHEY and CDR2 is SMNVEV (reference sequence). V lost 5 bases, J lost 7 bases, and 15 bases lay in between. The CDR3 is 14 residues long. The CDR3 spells CASSKRGGWQPQHF. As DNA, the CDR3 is TGTGCCAGCAGTAAAAGGGGGGGTTGGCAGCCCCAGCATTTT.

DNA for the CDR3: TGTGCCAGAAGGGACAGCTATGGCTACACCTTC. Protein: CARRDSYGYTF. V and J are TRBV6-5 and TRBJ1-2, with TRBD1 matching 7 bases. Germline V gene lookup returns CDR1 MNHEY and CDR2 SVGAGI. The junction had 2 bases not matched to a gene; V was cut back by 9 bases and J by 4 bases. This CDR3 is 11 amino acids long.

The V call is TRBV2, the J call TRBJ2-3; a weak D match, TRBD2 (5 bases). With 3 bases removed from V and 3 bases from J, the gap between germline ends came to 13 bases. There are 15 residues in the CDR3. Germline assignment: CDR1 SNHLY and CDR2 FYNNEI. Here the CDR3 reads CASSDGFSGTDTQYF. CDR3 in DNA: TGTGCCAGCAGTGACGGGTTCTCGGGGACAGATACGCAGTATTTT.

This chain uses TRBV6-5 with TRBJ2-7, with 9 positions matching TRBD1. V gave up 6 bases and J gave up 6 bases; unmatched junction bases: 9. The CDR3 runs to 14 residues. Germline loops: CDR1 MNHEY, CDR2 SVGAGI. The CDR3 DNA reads TGTGCCAGCAGGCGCCGTGGGACAGGGCTCGAGCAGTACTTC. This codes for CASRRRGTGLEQYF.

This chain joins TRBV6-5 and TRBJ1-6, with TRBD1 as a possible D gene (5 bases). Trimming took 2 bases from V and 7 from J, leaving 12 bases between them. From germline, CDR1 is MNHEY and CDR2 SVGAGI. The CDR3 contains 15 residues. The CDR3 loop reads CASSYTDGTNSPLHF. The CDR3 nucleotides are TGTGCCAGCAGTTACACCGACGGGACCAATTCACCCCTCCACTTT.

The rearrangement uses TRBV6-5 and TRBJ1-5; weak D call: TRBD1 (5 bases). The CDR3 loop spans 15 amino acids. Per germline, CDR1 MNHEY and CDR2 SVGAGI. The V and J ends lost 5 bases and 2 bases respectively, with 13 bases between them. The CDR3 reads CASSLGVAGNQPQHF. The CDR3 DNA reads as TGTGCCAGCAGTCTAGGGGTGGCGGGCAATCAGCCCCAGCATTTT.

The CDR3 region has the DNA TGTGCCAGCAGTTTAGCCCCTACATTGGGGGATACGCAGTATTTT. The encoded protein is CASSLAPTLGDTQYF. This rearrangement joins TRBV27 to TRBJ2-3; D ambiguous. V was cut by 2 bases and J by 6 bases, with 15 bases left in between. Germline loops: CDR1 MNHEY, CDR2 SMNVEV (reference sequence). This CDR3 is 15 amino acids long.

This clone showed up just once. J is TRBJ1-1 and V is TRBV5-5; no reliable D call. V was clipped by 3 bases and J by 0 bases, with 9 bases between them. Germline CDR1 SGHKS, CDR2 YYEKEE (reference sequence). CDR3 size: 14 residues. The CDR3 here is CASSSVGMNTEAFF. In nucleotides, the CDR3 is TGTGCCAGCAGCTCGGTGGGGATGAACACTGAAGCTTTCTTT.

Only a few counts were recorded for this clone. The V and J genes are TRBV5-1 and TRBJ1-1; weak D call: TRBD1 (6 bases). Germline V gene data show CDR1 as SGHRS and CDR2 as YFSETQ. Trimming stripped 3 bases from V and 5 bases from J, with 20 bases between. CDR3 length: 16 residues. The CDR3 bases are TGCGCCAGCAGCTCGCAACGAACAGGGCGTAAGACTGAAGCTTTCTTT. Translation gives CASSSQRTGRKTEAFF.